These 11 T cell receptor beta chains share one sample of origin, sequenced in a study of control samples from healthy donors and cancer patients. TCRdb's table, derived via immunoSEQ multiplex PCR, lists solely in-frame clones and lacks some. Of tens of thousands of clones in the sample, approximately 84% were seen once. Sequencing was done on a sample of PBMCs. These TCRs come from a man aged 70 or older with lung cancer.

The gene calls are TRBV9 and TRBJ2-7, with 8 positions matching TRBD1. This CDR3 comprises 12 residues. With V trimmed by 3 bases and J by 4 bases, 0 bases remained unmatched. CDR1 is SGDLS, CDR2 YYNGEE, per germline. The DNA for the CDR3 is TGTGCCAGCAGCGGGACAGGGTACGAGCAGTACTTC. This gives the protein CASSGTGYEQYF.

V usage is TRBV13 and J usage is TRBJ2-7; D is perhaps TRBD2 (7 bases). Germline V gene data show CDR1 as PRHDT and CDR2 as FYEKMQ (reference sequence). The V end was cut by 7 bases, the J end by 4 bases, with 17 bases between. The CDR3 is 14 amino acids. In nucleotides, the CDR3 is TGTGCCAGCAAAATCGGGGGAGGGGGATACGAGCAGTACTTC. Translated: CASKIGGGGYEQYF.

V usage is TRBV7-6 and J usage is TRBJ1-3; D is possibly TRBD1 (5 bases). The germline CDR1 and CDR2 sequences are SGHVS and FNYEAQ. The V end was cut by 5 bases, the J end by 3 bases, with 17 bases between. There are 16 residues in the CDR3. The CDR3 loop is CASSPMTAAYGNTIYF. DNA of the CDR3: TGTGCCAGCAGCCCCATGACAGCGGCTTATGGAAACACCATATATTTT. Complete variable domain (other parts from reference TRBV7-6 and TRBJ1-3): GAGVSQSPRYKVTKRGQDVALRCDPISGHVSLYWYRQALGQGPEFLTYFNYEAQQDKSGLPNDRFSAERPEGSISTLTIQRTEQRDSAMYRCASSPMTAAYGNTIYFGEGSWLTVV.

This clone was seen more than once but under ten times. The V call is TRBV12-5, the J call TRBJ2-1, with 7 bases matching TRBD1. The germline V gene encodes CDR1 LGHNT and CDR2 FRNRAP. The length of the CDR3 is 12 residues. V shed 1 base, J shed 15 bases, and the junction held 6 bases outside the gene matches. The CDR3 protein is CASGLGTGAPFF. The CDR3 DNA is TGTGCTAGTGGTTTGGGGACAGGAGCCCCGTTCTTC.

This chain uses TRBV24-1 with TRBJ1-5; maybe TRBD1 (5 bases). This CDR3 is built from 15 residues. Germline values: CDR1 KGHDR, CDR2 SFDVKD. V lost 2 bases and J 1 base, leaving 8 bases between the germline ends. CDR3 sequence reads: CATSDSGWSNQPQHF. The CDR3 region has the DNA TGTGCCACCAGTGATTCAGGGTGGAGCAATCAGCCCCAGCATTTT.

Notes on this clone: Germline is not matched at one junction end, which may reflect a read error. V usage is TRBV28 and J usage is TRBJ1-4; 9 nucleotides line up with TRBD1. This CDR3 is built from 15 residues. Germline V gene data show CDR1 as MDHEN and CDR2 as SYDVKM. CDR3 sequence reads: CASSLWTGANEKLFF. CDR3 DNA sequence: TGTGCCAGCAGTCTATGGACAGGGGCTAATGAAAAACTGTTTTTT.

The chain carries TRBV5-1 and TRBJ1-5, with unresolved D. Trimming removed 2 bases from V and 7 bases from J, with 13 bases in between. The CDR3 has 14 residues. Germline lookup yields CDR1 SGHRS and CDR2 YFSETQ. The CDR3 DNA reads TGCGCCAGCAGCTTAGAAGGGAATGAACAGCCCCAGCATTTT. It yields the protein CASSLEGNEQPQHF.

The chain carries TRBV4-2 and TRBJ2-7; 7 bases agree with TRBD2. The CDR3 has 17 amino acids. Per the germline V gene, CDR1 is LGHNA and CDR2 is YNFKEQ. V trimming: 3 bases; J trimming: 0 bases; junction bases outside the gene matches: 11. The CDR3 reads CASSHQFETSNSYEQYF. In nucleotides, the CDR3 is TGTGCCAGCAGCCATCAATTTGAGACTAGCAACTCCTACGAGCAGTACTTC.

The J gene is TRBJ2-5, the V gene TRBV3-1 (or the pseudogene TRBV3-2); a weak D match, TRBD1 (6 bases). V lost 1 base, J lost 6 bases, and 12 bases lay in between. CDR3 length equals 14 residues. The germline gives CDR1 LGHDT, CDR2 YNNKEL (reference sequence). The CDR3 sequence: CASSQVEQGKTQYF. Here the CDR3 DNA reads TGTGCCAGCAGCCAAGTGGAGCAGGGGAAGACCCAGTACTTC.

This chain's CDR3 is CASSVFQGSSYGYTF. As DNA, the CDR3 is TGTGCCAGCAGCGTGTTCCAGGGTAGTAGCTATGGCTACACCTTC. V and J are TRBV9 and TRBJ1-2; weak D call: TRBD1 (5 bases). The CDR3 has 15 amino acids. Between the trimmed V and J ends, which lost 2 bases and 4 bases, there was a span of 15 bases. Germline V gene lookup returns CDR1 SGDLS and CDR2 YYNGEE.

The CDR3 loop reads CATSDSTGSSGNTIYF. CDR3 in DNA: TGTGCCACCAGTGATTCCACAGGTAGCTCTGGAAACACCATATATTTT. V gene TRBV24-1 combines with J gene TRBJ1-3; possible D gene TRBD1, 5 bases. The CDR3 extends over 16 amino acids. The germline V gene has CDR1 KGHDR and CDR2 SFDVKD. Trimming removed 2 bases from V and 0 bases from J, with 10 bases in between.